This T cell receptor (beta chain) was recorded in a study of T cell responses to AZD1222 COVID-19 vaccine. Study-level background: Analysis merged second doses at about 4 or about 12 weeks.

Measured with immunoSEQ multiplex PCR; TCRdb has only the in-frame clones, and not every one. The data show roughly 180,000 clones, roughly nine tenths seen once. The CDR3 length is 12 residues. Germline V lookup: CDR1 KGHSH, CDR2 LQKENI. V was shortened by 1 base and J by 13 bases, with 11 bases between the two germline ends. Study findings and constraints: Receipt of two AZD1222 doses was followed by a rise in Spike-specific TCR breadth and depth. Donors in the cohort were predominantly white British and more often female, and clonal diversity was possibly underestimated. Without day 14 samples, only post-peak T cell repertoires were studied.

Points on this clone: The antigen is undetermined.

This chain connects TRBV18 to TRBJ2-1; TRBD2 might be the D (5 bases). The specimen was peripheral blood, collected on day 0 of AZD1222 vaccination. This TCR was sampled from an adult in good health. The CDR3 spells CASSPLEGIQFF. In DNA, the CDR3 is TGTGCCAGCTCACCACTTGAGGGTATTCAGTTCTTC.